The rows below give T cell receptor beta chains drawn from one sample of a study of T cells in Graves' hyperthyroidism and ophthalmopathy. Via MiXCR, TCRdb re-called the multiplex PCR reads, giving one row per CDR3 protein. The data show hundreds of thousands of distinct CDR3 sequences, 35% seen once. Sequenced material: blood. These TCRs come from a woman aged 40-49 years with Graves' hyperthyroidism. The CDR3 runs from the conserved cysteine through the conserved F or W. The order of the fields is clone size, V gene, D gene, J gene, CDR3 protein, CDR3 DNA. The D gene is left open where the match is weak. For some rows the clone size is stated as once, few or many, or as a class when expanded; others skip it.

-	TRBV19	-	TRBJ2-6	CASSPSMRAGANVLTF	TGTGCCAGTAGTCCCTCTATGAGGGCTGGGGCCAACGTCCTGACTTTC
many	TRBV9	TRBD2	TRBJ2-5	CASSAGLAGQETQYF	TGCGCCAGCAGCGCGGGACTAGCGGGACAAGAGACCCAGTACTTC
-	TRBV5-6	TRBD1	TRBJ1-1	CAWSARGTGGTEAFF	TGTGCCTGGAGTGCCCGAGGGACAGGGGGCACTGAAGCTTTCTTT
few	TRBV7-2	-	TRBJ2-7	CASSQSVRQYGQYF	TGTGCCAGCAGCCAATCGGTCCGCCAGTATGGGCAGTACTTC
few	TRBV9	-	TRBJ1-1	CASSGPEGSTEAFF	TGTGCCAGCAGCGGCCCGGAGGGGTCCACTGAAGCTTTCTTT
few	TRBV2	TRBD1	TRBJ1-5	CASMRDRGGNQPQHF	TGTGCCAGCATGAGGGACAGGGGTGGTAATCAGCCCCAGCATTTT
-	TRBV19	-	TRBJ1-1	CASKSRGFEAFF	TGTGCCAGTAAATCTCGGGGGTTTGAAGCTTTCTTT
many	TRBV11-2	-	TRBJ1-5	CASSFRGNQPQHF	TGTGCCAGCAGTTTTCGGGGGAATCAGCCCCAGCATTTT
many	TRBV5-4	-	TRBJ2-2	CASSLAGFGELFF	TGTGCCAGCAGCTTGGCAGGATTCGGGGAGCTGTTTTTT
-	TRBV6-5	TRBD2	TRBJ2-5	CASIKLAGGPETQYF	TGTGCCAGCATCAAACTAGCGGGAGGCCCCGAGACCCAGTACTTC
-	TRBV10-1	-	TRBJ2-2	CASSENQGQGAAFGAGTGGPFF	-
-	TRBV6-5	-	TRBJ2-5	CASTYGTGPETQYF	TGTGCCAGCACCTATGGAACAGGCCCAGAGACCCAGTACTTC
few	TRBV29-1	TRBD1	TRBJ1-2	CSVQSQGANGYTF	TGCAGCGTCCAATCTCAGGGGGCGAATGGCTACACCTTC
-	TRBV20-1	-	TRBJ1-5	CSARQGMNQPQHF	TGCAGTGCTAGACAGGGAATGAATCAGCCCCAGCATTTT
-	TRBV2	-	TRBJ1-2	CASSGFGQTNYGYTF	TGTGCCAGCAGTGGGTTTGGACAGACTAACTATGGCTACACCTTC
-	TRBV28	-	TRBJ1-5	CASVLNLDIQPQHF	TGTGCCAGCGTACTTAACCTCGACATTCAGCCCCAGCATTTT